This TCR beta chain derives from a study of metastatic and nonmetastatic thyroid tumors. Whole-study context: Both malignant and benign thyroid patients supplied peripheral blood and tumor or nodule tissue samples, across which the repertoires of these patients were then compared.

This clone appeared many times. V gave up 5 bases and J gave up 5 bases, with 12 bases separating them. The CDR3 runs to 14 residues. CDR1 is LNHDA, CDR2 SQIVND, per germline (reference sequence). None of the patients had undergone any treatment ahead of thyroid surgery. As originally analysed: Researchers built a distant-metastasis classifier for papillary thyroid cancer that drew on CDR3 differences across clinicopathological groups. TCRdb called clones again from the PCR reads with MiXCR. In this record, the V and J calls reflect TCRdb's handling and not the investigators' own analysis. The data show about 33,000 clones, 15% to 20% seen once.

The receptor's source is a male donor with papillary thyroid cancer or a benign thyroid nodule (not recorded which). Some clones in this sample may be carry-over from other donors' samples. The chain joins TRBV19 to TRBJ1-4; TRBD1 might be the D (5 bases). Sample: blood. The CDR3 here is CASSAGLPNEKLFF. In DNA, the CDR3 is TGTGCCAGTAGTGCGGGACTGCCGAATGAAAAACTGTTTTTT. The complete variable domain, with remaining parts taken from reference TRBV19 and TRBJ1-4, reads DGGITQSPKYLFRKEGQNVTLSCEQNLNHDAMYWYRQDPGQGLRLIYYSQIVNDFQKGDIAEGYSVSREKKESFPLTVTSAQKNPTAFYLCASSAGLPNEKLFFGSGTQLSVL.